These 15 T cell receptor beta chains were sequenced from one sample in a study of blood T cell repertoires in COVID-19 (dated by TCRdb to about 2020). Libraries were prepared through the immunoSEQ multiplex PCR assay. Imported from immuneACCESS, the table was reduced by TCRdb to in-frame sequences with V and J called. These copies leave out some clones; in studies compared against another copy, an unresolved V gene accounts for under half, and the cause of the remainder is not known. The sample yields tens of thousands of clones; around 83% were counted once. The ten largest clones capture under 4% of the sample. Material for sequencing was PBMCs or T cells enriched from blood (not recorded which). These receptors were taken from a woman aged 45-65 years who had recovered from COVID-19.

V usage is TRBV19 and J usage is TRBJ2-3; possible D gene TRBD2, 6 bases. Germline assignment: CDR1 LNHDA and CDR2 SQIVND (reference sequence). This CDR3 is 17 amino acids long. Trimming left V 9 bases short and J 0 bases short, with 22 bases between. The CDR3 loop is CASKSSGLWGSTDTQYF. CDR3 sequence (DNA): TGTGCCAGCAAGTCTTCGGGACTCTGGGGGAGCACAGATACGCAGTATTTT.

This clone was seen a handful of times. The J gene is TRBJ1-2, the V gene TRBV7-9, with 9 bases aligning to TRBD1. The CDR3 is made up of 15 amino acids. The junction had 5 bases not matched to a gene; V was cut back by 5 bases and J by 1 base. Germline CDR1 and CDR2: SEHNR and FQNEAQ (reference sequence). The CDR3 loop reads CASSPRTGVNYGYTF. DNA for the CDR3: TGTGCCAGCAGCCCGAGGACAGGGGTTAACTATGGCTACACCTTC.

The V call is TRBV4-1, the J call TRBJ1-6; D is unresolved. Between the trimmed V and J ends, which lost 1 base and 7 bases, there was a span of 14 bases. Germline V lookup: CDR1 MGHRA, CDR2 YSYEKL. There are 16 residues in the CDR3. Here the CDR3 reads CASSQALAAGNSPLHF. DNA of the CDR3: TGCGCCAGCAGCCAAGCGTTGGCGGCCGGGAATTCACCCCTCCACTTT.

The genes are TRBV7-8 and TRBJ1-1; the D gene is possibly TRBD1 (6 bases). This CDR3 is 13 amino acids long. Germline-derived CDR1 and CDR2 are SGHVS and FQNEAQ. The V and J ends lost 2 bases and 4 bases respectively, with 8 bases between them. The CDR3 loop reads CASSLSGATEAFF. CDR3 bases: TGTGCCAGCAGCTTATCAGGGGCCACTGAAGCTTTCTTT.

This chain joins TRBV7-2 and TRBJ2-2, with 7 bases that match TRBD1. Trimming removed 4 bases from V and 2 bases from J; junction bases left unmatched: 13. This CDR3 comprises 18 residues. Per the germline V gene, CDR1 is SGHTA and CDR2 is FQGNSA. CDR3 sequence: CASSSRRQGGVNTGELFF. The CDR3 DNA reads TGTGCCAGCAGCTCTCGCCGACAGGGTGGGGTTAACACCGGGGAGCTGTTTTTT.

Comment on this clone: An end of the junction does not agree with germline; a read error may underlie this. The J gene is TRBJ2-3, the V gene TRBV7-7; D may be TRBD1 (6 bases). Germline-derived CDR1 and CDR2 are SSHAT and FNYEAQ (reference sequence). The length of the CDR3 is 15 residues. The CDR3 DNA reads TGTGCTAGCAGCTTAACAGGGTCGAGATCAGATACGCAGTATTTT. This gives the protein CASSLTGSRSDTQYF.

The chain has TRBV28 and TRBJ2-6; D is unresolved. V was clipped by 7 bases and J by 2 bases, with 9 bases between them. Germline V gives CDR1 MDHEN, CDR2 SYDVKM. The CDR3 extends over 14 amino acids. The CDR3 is CASTSLAGANVLTF. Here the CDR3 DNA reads TGTGCCAGCACTTCCCTCGCTGGGGCCAACGTCCTGACTTTC.

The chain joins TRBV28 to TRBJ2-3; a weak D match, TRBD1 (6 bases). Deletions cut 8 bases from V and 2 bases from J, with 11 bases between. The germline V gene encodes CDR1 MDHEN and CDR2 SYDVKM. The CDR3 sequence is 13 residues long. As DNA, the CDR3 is TGTGCCAGCCTCGACAGGAACACAGATACGCAGTATTTT. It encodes CASLDRNTDTQYF.

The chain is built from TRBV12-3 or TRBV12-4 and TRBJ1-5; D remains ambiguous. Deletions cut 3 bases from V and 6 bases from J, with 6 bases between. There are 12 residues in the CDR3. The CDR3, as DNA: TGTGCCAGCAGTTTTAATCTTCAGCCCCAGCATTTT. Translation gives CASSFNLQPQHF.

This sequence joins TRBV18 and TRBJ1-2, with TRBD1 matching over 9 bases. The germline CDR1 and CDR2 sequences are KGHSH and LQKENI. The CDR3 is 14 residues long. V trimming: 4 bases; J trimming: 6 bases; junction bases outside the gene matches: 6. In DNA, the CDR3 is TGTGCCAGCTCACTGGGGACAGGGCAGAATGGCTACACCTTC. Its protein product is CASSLGTGQNGYTF.

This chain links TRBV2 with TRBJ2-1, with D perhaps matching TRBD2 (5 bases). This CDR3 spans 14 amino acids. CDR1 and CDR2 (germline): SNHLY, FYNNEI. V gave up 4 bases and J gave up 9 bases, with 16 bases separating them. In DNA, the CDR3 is TGTGCCAGCAGTGTTAGCGAGGGCCCCGGTGAGCAGTTCTTC. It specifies CASSVSEGPGEQFF.

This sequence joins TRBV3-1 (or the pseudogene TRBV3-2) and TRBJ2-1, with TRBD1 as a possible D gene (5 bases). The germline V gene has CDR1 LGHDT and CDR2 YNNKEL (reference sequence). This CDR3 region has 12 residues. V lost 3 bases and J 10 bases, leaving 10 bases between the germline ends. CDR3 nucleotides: TGTGCCAGCAGCCAGGGGCAACAGGAGCAGTTCTTC. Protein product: CASSQGQQEQFF.

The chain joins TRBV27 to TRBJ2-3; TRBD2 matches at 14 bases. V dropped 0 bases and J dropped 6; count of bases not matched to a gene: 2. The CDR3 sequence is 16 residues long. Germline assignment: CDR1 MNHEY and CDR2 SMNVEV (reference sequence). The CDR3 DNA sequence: TGTGCCAGCAGTTTATCGACTAGCGGGGGGGCCGATACGCAGTATTTT. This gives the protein CASSLSTSGGADTQYF.

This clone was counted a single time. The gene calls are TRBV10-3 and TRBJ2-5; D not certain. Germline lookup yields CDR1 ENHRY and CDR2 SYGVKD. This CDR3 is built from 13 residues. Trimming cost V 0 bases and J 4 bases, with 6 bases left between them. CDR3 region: CAISESTRETQYF. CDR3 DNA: TGTGCCATCAGTGAGTCGACACGAGAGACCCAGTACTTC.

The chain's CDR3 is CASSTQQGAIYEQYF. DNA for the CDR3: TGTGCCAGCAGCACCCAACAGGGGGCTATCTACGAGCAGTACTTC. The chain uses TRBV5-4 and TRBJ2-7; 9 bases line up with TRBD1. Germline CDR1 and CDR2: SGHNT and YYREEE (reference sequence). The CDR3 is 15 residues long. V shed 4 bases, J shed 3 bases, and the junction held 8 bases outside the gene matches.